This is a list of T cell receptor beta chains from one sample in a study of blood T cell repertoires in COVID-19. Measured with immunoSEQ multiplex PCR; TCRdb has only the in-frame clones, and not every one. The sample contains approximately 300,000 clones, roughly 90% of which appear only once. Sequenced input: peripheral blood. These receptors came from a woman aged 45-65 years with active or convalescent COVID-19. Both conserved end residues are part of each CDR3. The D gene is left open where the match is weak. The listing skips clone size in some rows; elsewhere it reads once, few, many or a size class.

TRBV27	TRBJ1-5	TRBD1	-	CASSSGTGDRPQHF	TGTGCCAGCTCCTCGGGGACAGGGGATCGGCCCCAGCATTTT
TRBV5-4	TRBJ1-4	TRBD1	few	CASSAPGQGALNEKLFF	TGTGCCAGCAGCGCTCCGGGACAGGGGGCGCTCAATGAAAAACTGTTTTTT
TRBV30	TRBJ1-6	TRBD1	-	CAWSAQGAPYNSPLHF	TGTGCCTGGAGTGCACAGGGGGCCCCCTATAATTCACCCCTCCACTTT
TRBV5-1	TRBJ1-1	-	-	CASSLAGQRDNTEAFF	TGCGCCAGCAGCTTGGCCGGACAGAGAGACAACACTGAAGCTTTCTTT
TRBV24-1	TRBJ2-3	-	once	CAPGRAGTDTQYF	TGTGCCCCGGGTCGGGCGGGTACAGATACGCAGTATTTT
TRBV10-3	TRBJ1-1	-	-	CAISVGENTEAFF	TGTGCCATCAGTGTTGGAGAGAACACTGAAGCTTTCTTT
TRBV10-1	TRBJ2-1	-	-	CAIPGRLGVHEQFF	TGCGCCATCCCCGGTAGACTAGGGGTACATGAGCAGTTCTTC
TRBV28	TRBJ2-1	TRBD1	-	CASSLGQAAYNEQFF	TGTGCCAGCAGTTTAGGACAGGCCGCCTACAATGAGCAGTTCTTC
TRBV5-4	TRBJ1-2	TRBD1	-	CASSLGHRGLDYGYTF	TGTGCCAGCAGCTTGGGTCACAGGGGGCTCGACTATGGCTACACCTTC
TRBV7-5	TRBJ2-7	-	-	CARSLVQGCPYEQYF	TGTGCCAGAAGCTTAGTCCAGGGGTGTCCCTACGAGCAGTACTTC
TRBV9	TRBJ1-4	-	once	CASSVDGLYNEKLFF	TGTGCCAGCAGCGTAGACGGACTGTATAATGAAAAACTGTTTTTT
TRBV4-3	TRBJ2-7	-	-	CASSQDYGQYYEQYF	TGCGCCAGCAGCCAAGACTATGGACAGTACTACGAGCAGTACTTC
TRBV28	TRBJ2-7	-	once	CASSLPTIKSREQYF	TGTGCCAGCAGCCTTCCCACTATCAAATCGCGGGAGCAGTACTTC
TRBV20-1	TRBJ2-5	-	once	CSASQGETQYF	TGCAGTGCTAGTCAGGGGGAGACCCAGTACTTC
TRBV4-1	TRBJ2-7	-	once	CASSQVAGPSSLSYEQYF	TGCGCCAGCAGCCAAGTCGCGGGCCCCTCATCCCTCTCCTACGAGCAGTACTTC
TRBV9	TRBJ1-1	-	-	CASSARQIMNTEAFF	TGTGCCAGCAGCGCCCGACAGATCATGAACACTGAAGCTTTCTTT
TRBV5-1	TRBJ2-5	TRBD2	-	CASSLEPSGFETQYF	TGCGCCAGCAGCTTGGAGCCTAGCGGGTTCGAGACCCAGTACTTC
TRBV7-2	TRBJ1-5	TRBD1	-	CASSPLTGVDQPQHF	TGTGCCAGCAGCCCCCTGACAGGGGTCGATCAGCCCCAGCATTTT
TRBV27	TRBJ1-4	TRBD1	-	CASSLTGVNEKLFF	TGTGCCAGCAGTTTGACAGGGGTTAATGAAAAACTGTTTTTT
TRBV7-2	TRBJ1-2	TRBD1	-	CASSSGGYGYTF	TGTGCCAGCAGCTCAGGGGGCTATGGCTACACCTTC
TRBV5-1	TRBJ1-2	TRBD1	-	CASSWGQGGYGYTF	TGCGCCAGCAGCTGGGGACAGGGAGGCTATGGCTACACCTTC
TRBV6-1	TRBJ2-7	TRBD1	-	CASSERGQAYEQYF	TGTGCCAGCAGTGAACGTGGACAGGCCTACGAGCAGTACTTC
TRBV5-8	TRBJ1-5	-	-	CASSLWQGNLYSNQPQHF	TGTGCCAGCAGCTTGTGGCAGGGGAACCTCTATAGCAATCAGCCCCAGCATTTT
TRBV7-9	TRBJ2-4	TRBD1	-	CASSSWRTGGMAKNIQYF	TGTGCCAGCAGCTCTTGGAGGACAGGGGGTATGGCCAAAAACATTCAGTACTTC
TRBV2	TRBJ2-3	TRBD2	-	CASSATLTSGSTDTQYF	TGTGCCAGCAGTGCAACCCTGACTAGCGGATCCACAGATACGCAGTATTTT
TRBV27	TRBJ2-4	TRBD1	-	CASSHNWGTGRDIQYF	TGTGCCAGCAGCCATAATTGGGGGACAGGGAGAGACATTCAGTACTTC
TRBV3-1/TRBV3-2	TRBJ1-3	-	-	CASSQVRSGNTIYF	TGTGCCAGCAGCCAAGTGCGCTCTGGAAACACCATATATTTT
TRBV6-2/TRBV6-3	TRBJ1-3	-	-	CASSYSGSSGNTIYF	TGTGCCAGCAGTTACTCCGGGTCTTCTGGAAACACCATATATTTT
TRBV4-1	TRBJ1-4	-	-	CASSPRVVSGSTNEKLFF	TGCGCCAGCAGCCCCCGAGTCGTATCGGGATCAACTAATGAAAAACTGTTTTTT
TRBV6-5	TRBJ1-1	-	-	CASLNTEAFF	TGTGCCTCTCTAAACACTGAAGCTTTCTTT
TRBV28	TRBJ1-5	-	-	CASTPRGTYSNQPQHF	TGTGCCAGCACTCCCAGAGGTACTTATAGCAATCAGCCCCAGCATTTT
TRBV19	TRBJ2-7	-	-	CASSTVGGTSFYEQYF	TGTGCCAGTAGTACGGTAGGGGGAACCTCCTTCTACGAGCAGTACTTC
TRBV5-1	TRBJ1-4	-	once	CASSLGLTGSEKLFF	TGCGCCAGCAGCTTGGGCCTTACAGGGTCCGAAAAACTGTTTTTT
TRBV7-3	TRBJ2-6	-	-	CASSPRGPEANVLTF	TGTGCCAGCAGCCCCAGGGGACCTGAGGCCAACGTCCTGACTTTC
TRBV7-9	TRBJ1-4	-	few	CASSLVEGFEKLFF	TGTGCCAGCAGCTTAGTGGAGGGTTTTGAAAAACTGTTTTTT
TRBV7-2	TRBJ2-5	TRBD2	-	CASSSKGLAGEQTQYF	TGTGCCAGCAGCTCTAAAGGACTAGCGGGAGAACAGACCCAGTACTTC
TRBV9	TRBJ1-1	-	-	CASSVDPVNTEAFF	TGTGCCAGCAGCGTAGATCCGGTGAACACTGAAGCTTTCTTT
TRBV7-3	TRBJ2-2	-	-	CASSPQPGANTGELFF	TGTGCCAGCAGCCCCCAACCGGGGGCGAACACCGGGGAGCTGTTTTTT
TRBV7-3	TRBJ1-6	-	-	CASSLMAADNSPLHF	TGTGCCAGCAGCTTAATGGCGGCAGATAATTCACCCCTCCACTTT
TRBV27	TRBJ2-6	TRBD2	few	CASSRTSASSGANVLTF	TGTGCCAGCAGCCGGACTAGCGCTAGCTCTGGGGCCAACGTCCTGACTTTC
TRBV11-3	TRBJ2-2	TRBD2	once	CASRGDGELFF	TGTGCCAGCCGGGGGGACGGGGAGCTGTTTTTT
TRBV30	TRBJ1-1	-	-	CAWSSLGGSTEAFF	TGTGCCTGGAGTTCCCTCGGGGGGTCCACTGAAGCTTTCTTT
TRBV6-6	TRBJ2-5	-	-	CASRFLDVQETQYF	TGTGCCAGCAGGTTCCTAGACGTCCAAGAGACCCAGTACTTC
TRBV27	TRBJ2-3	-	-	CASSLSWGPITDTQYF	TGTGCCAGCAGTTTATCGTGGGGGCCTATCACAGATACGCAGTATTTT
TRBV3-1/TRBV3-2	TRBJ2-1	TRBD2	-	CASSLRGSGGKNEQFF	TGTGCCAGCAGCCTTCGCGGGAGTGGGGGAAAAAATGAGCAGTTCTTC
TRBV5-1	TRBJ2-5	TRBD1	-	CASSWEGQGEETQYF	TGCGCCAGCAGCTGGGAGGGACAGGGAGAGGAGACCCAGTACTTC
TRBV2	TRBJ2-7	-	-	CASSEMWETTSLPHF	TGTGCCAGCAGTGAAATGTGGGAAACGACTAGTTTACCGCACTTC